A single sample is the source of the 10 T cell receptor beta chains below, sequenced in a study of cytomegalovirus exposure and HLA in healthy donors. Some clones are missing from TCRdb's copy, which holds only in-frame ones; the method was immunoSEQ multiplex PCR. The table lists 65,000 to 100,000 clones, under 95% of them singletons. The sample was PBMCs. These receptors all stem from a woman younger than 45 in good health and CMV-seronegative.

The gene calls are TRBV5-4 and TRBJ2-6, with a weak D call TRBD2 (5 bases). Trimming removed 6 bases from V and 0 bases from J, with 13 bases in between. Germline V gives CDR1 SGHNT, CDR2 YYREEE (reference sequence). This CDR3 region has 16 residues. The chain's CDR3 is CASTNAGVSGANVLTF. The CDR3 DNA sequence: TGTGCCAGCACCAACGCCGGGGTCTCTGGGGCCAACGTCCTGACTTTC.

The V gene is TRBV28, the J gene TRBJ1-5; possible D gene TRBD1, 5 bases. CDR1 and CDR2 from the germline V gene are MDHEN and SYDVKM. The CDR3 runs 17 residues. Trimming took off 2 bases at V and 6 bases at J, with 20 bases between the two ends. In nucleotides, the CDR3 is TGTGCCAGCAGTTTAGGTCAGGGTAGTAGCTGGAGTCAGCCCCAGCATTTT. Translating it yields CASSLGQGSSWSQPQHF.

The chain carries TRBV10-3 and TRBJ2-7, with 13 bases identical to TRBD2. Germline lookup yields CDR1 ENHRY and CDR2 SYGVKD. V shed 4 bases, J shed 2 bases, and the junction held 5 bases outside the gene matches. This CDR3 has 16 amino acids. The CDR3, as DNA: TGTGCCATCAGTGGGACTAGCGGGAGAATCGCCTACGAGCAGTACTTC. This translates into CAISGTSGRIAYEQYF.

This chain connects TRBV28 to TRBJ2-1, with 9 positions matching TRBD2. The J segment lost 14 bases and the V segment lost 1 base, leaving 6 bases of the junction unmatched. This CDR3 is built from 13 residues. Germline V CDR1 and CDR2: MDHEN, SYDVKM. CDR3 loop: CASSLLPSGIKFF. The CDR3 DNA reads TGTGCCAGCAGTTTATTACCTAGCGGGATAAAGTTCTTC.

The V call is TRBV28, the J call TRBJ2-7; 7 bases map to TRBD1. CDR1 and CDR2 (germline): MDHEN, SYDVKM. The CDR3 has 15 amino acids. V lost 8 bases, J lost 2 bases, and 12 bases stayed unmatched. CDR3 sequence (DNA): TGTGCCAGCTGGACTTTGACAGGGAAACCCTACGAGCAGTACTTC. It translates to CASWTLTGKPYEQYF.

This chain uses TRBV11-1 with TRBJ2-2; 10 bases map to TRBD1. The CDR3 runs 16 residues. The V and J ends lost 5 bases and 4 bases, in that order; junction bases with no gene match: 7. Germline CDR1 SGHAT, CDR2 FQDESV (reference sequence). The CDR3 loop is CASSARQGARTGELFF. The CDR3 nucleotides read TGTGCCAGCAGCGCGAGACAGGGGGCGCGCACCGGGGAGCTGTTTTTT.

This rearrangement joins TRBV28 to TRBJ1-1; 7 nucleotides align to TRBD1. V was pared by 1 base and J by 8 bases, with 1 base of the junction left unmatched. This CDR3 spans 12 amino acids. Looked up from germline, CDR1 is MDHEN and CDR2 is SYDVKM. For the CDR3, the DNA is TGTGCCAGCAGTTTATACAGGGGCGAAGCTTTCTTT. Its protein is CASSLYRGEAFF.

The rearrangement uses TRBV29-1 and TRBJ1-2; 9 nucleotides line up with TRBD1. The length of the CDR3 is 13 residues. CDR1 is SQVTM and CDR2 is ANQGSEA in the germline V gene. Losses at the gene ends were 6 bases for V and 6 bases for J; bases not matched to a gene: 8. DNA of the CDR3: TGCAGCGTACCACCTGGGACAGGGAATGGCTACACCTTC. It is translated as CSVPPGTGNGYTF. The entire variable domain, with the rest obtained from reference TRBV29-1 and TRBJ1-2, is as follows: SAVISQKPSRDICQRGTSLTIQCQVDSQVTMMFWYRQQPGQSLTLIATANQGSEATYESGFVIDKFPISRPNLTFSTLTVSNMSPEDSSIYLCSVPPGTGNGYTFGSGTRLTVV.

This clone occurred once. CDR3 amino acids: CASSVGDRYQETQYF. In nucleotides, the CDR3 is TGTGCCAGCAGCGTAGGGGACAGGTACCAAGAGACCCAGTACTTC. The chain has TRBV9 and TRBJ2-5, with TRBD1 identical over 8 bases. Germline CDR1 reads SGDLS; CDR2 reads YYNGEE. The CDR3 is 15 residues long. V lost 0 bases and J lost 0; bases outside the gene matches: 1.

In the case of this clone: The same CDR3 arises from other DNA sequences in this sample as well. The chain combines TRBV7-3 with TRBJ2-7; TRBD2 aligns across 9 bases. The V segment lost 0 bases and the J segment 4 bases; nucleotides outside the gene matches: 1. CDR1 is SGHTA and CDR2 is FQGTGA in the germline V gene. The CDR3 consists of 14 residues. CDR3 nucleotides: TGTGCCAGCAGCTTAACTAGCGGGAGTTACGAGCAGTACTTC. Translating gives CASSLTSGSYEQYF.